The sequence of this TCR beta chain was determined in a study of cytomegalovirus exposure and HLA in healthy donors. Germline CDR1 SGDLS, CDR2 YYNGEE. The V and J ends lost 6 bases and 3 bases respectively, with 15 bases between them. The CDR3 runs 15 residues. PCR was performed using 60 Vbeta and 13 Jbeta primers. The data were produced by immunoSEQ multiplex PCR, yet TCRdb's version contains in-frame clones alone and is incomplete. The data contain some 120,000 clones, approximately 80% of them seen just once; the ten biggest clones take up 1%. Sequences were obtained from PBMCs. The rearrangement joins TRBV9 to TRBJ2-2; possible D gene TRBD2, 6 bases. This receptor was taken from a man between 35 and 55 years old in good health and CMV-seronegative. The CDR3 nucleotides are TGTGCCAGCAATCCCCAACTAGCAGACACCGGGGAGCTGTTTTTT. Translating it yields CASNPQLADTGELFF.